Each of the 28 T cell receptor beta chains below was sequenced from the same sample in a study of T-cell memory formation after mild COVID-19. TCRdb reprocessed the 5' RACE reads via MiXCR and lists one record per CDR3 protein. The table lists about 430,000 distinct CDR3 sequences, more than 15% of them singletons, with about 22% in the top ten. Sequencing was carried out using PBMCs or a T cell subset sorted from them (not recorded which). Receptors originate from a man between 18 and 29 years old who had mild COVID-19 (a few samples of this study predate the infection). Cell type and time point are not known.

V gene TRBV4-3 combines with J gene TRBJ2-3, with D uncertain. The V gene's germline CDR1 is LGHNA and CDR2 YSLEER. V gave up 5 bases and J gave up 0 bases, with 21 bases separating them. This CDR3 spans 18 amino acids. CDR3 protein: CASSSSQVRVGSTDTQYF. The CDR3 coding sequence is TGCGCCAGCAGCAGCAGCCAAGTCCGGGTCGGGAGCACAGATACGCAGTATTTT.

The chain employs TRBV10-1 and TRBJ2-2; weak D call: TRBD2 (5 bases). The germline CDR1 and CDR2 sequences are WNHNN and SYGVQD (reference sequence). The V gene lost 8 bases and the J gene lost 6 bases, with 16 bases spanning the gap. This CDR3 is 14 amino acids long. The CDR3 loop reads CASSDSLSPGELFF. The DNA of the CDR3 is TGCGCCAGCTCGGACTCCCTGAGCCCCGGGGAGCTGTTTTTT.

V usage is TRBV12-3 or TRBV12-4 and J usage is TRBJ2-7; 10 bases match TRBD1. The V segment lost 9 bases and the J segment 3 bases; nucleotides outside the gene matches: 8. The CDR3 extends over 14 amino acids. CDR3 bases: TGTGCCAGTAGAATCGGACAGGGGGGCTACGAGCAGTACTTC. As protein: CASRIGQGGYEQYF.

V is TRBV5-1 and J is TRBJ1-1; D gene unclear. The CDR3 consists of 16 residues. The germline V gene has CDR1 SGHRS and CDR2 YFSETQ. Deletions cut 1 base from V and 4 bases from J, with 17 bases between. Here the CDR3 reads CASSLSGRAPRTEAFF. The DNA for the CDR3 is TGCGCCAGCAGCTTGAGTGGAAGGGCACCCCGCACTGAAGCTTTCTTT.

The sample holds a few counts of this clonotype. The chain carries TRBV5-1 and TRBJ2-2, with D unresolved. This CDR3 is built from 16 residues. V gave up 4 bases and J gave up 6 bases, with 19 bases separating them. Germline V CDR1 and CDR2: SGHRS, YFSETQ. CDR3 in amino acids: CASSPRFGLSSGELFF. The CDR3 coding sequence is TGCGCCAGCAGCCCCAGGTTTGGCTTGAGCTCCGGGGAGCTGTTTTTT.

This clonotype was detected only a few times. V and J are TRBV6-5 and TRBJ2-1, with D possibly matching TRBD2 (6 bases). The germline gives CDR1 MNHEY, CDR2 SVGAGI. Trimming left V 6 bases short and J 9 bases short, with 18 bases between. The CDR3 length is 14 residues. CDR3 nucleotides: TGTGCCAGCAGCCACGGGACTGGGGTGGGTGAGCAGTTCTTC. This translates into CASSHGTGVGEQFF.

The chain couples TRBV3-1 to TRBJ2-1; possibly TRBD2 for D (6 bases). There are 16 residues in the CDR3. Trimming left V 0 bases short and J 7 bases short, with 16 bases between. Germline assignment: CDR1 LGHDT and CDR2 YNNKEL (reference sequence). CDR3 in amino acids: CASSQDRDFVGNEQFF. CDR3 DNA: TGTGCCAGCAGCCAAGACCGGGACTTCGTGGGTAATGAGCAGTTCTTC.

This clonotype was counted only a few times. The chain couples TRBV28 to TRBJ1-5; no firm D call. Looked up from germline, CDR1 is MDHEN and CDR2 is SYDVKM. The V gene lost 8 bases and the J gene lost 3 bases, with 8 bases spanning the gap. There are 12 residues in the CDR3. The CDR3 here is CASAEPNQPQHF. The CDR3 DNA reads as TGTGCCAGCGCCGAACCCAATCAGCCCCAGCATTTT.

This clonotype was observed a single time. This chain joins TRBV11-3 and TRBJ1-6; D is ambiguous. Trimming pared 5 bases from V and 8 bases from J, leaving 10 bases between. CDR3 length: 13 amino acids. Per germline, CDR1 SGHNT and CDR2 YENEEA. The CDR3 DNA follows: TGTGCCAGCAGCAACGGACCTCATTCACCCCTCCACTTT. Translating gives CASSNGPHSPLHF.

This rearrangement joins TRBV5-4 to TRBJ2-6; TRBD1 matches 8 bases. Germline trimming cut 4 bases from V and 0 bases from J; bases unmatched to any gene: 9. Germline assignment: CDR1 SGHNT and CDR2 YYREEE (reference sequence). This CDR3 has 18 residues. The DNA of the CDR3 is TGTGCCAGCAGCCCGACAGGGGCCCCCCGCTCTGGGGCCAACGTCCTGACTTTC. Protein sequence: CASSPTGAPRSGANVLTF.

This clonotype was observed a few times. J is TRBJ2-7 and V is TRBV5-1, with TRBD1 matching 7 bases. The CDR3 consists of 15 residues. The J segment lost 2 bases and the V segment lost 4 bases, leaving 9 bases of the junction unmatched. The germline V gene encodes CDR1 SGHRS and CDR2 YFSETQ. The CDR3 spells CASSPGQAWAYEQYF. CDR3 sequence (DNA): TGCGCCAGCAGCCCTGGACAGGCGTGGGCCTACGAGCAGTACTTC.

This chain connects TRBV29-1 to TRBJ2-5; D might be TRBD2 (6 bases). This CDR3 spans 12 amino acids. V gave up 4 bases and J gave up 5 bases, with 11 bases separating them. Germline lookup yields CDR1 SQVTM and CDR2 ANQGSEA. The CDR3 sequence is CSVVGTGETQYF. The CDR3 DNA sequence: TGCAGCGTTGTTGGGACTGGCGAGACCCAGTACTTC.

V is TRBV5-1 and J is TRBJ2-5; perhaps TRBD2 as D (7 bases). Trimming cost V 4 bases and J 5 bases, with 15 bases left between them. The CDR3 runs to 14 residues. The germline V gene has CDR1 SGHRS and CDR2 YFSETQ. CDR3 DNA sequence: TGCGCCAGCAGCGCGAAGGGGGGGCCGGAGACCCAGTACTTC. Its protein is CASSAKGGPETQYF.

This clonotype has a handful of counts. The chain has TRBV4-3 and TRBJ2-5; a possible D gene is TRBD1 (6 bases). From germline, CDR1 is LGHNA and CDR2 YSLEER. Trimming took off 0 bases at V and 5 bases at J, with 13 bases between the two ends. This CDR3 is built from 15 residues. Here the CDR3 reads CASSQDLRGRETQYF. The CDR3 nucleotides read TGCGCCAGCAGCCAAGACCTCAGGGGTAGGGAGACCCAGTACTTC.

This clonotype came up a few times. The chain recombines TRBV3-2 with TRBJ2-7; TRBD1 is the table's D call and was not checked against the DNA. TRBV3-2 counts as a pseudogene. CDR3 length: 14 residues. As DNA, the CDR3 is TGTGCCAGCAGCCATAGGACAGAAAATTACGAGCAGTACTTC. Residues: CASSHRTENYEQYF.

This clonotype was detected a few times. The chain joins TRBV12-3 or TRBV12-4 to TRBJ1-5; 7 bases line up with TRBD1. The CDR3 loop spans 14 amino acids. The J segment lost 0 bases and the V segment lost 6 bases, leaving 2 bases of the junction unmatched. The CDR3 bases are TGTGCCAGCAGGGGACAGAATAGCAATCAGCCCCAGCATTTT. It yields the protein CASRGQNSNQPQHF.

The CDR3 DNA sequence: TGTGCCAGTAGTGCTAGGGGGGAGCTGTTTTTT. Protein sequence: CASSARGELFF. The chain recombines TRBV19 with TRBJ2-2; unclear D gene. V lost 5 bases, J lost 8 bases, and 6 bases lay in between. The CDR3 spans 11 residues. CDR1 LNHDA and CDR2 SQIVND come from the germline V gene (reference sequence).

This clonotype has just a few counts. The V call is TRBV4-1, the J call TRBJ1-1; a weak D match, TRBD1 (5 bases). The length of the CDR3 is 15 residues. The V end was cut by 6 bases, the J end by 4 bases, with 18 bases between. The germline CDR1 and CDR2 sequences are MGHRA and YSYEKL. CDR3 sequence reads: CASRTLRAGGTEAFF. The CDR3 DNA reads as TGCGCCAGCAGAACCTTGAGGGCGGGGGGCACTGAAGCTTTCTTT.

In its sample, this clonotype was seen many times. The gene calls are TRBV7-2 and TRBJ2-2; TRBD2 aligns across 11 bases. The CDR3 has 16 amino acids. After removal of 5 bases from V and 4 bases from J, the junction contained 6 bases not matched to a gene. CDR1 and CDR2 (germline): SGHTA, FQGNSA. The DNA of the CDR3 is TGTGCCAGCAGCCGGACCGGGACTAGCGGCACCGGGGAGCTGTTTTTT. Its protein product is CASSRTGTSGTGELFF.

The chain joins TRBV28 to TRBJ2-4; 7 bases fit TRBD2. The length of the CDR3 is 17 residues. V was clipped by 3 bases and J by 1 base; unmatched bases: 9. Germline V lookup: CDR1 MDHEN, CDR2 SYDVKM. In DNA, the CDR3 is TGTGCCAGCAGTTTCTCATACGGGGGGAAGGCCAAAAACATTCAGTACTTC. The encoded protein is CASSFSYGGKAKNIQYF.

The CDR3 bases are TGTGCCAGCAGCCCTAGACTAGCGGGGTTGGTGGAGACCCAGTACTTC. Residues: CASSPRLAGLVETQYF. V usage is TRBV7-2 and J usage is TRBJ2-5; 11 nucleotides agree with TRBD2. The CDR3 runs 16 residues. Germline CDR1 SGHTA, CDR2 FQGNSA. Trimming removed 5 bases from V and 5 bases from J; junction bases left unmatched: 10.

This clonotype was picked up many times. CDR3 amino acids: CATSRDTGTYEQYV. The DNA of the CDR3 is TGTGCCACCAGCAGAGATACAGGAACCTACGAGCAGTACGTC. V gene TRBV15 combines with J gene TRBJ2-7, with a possible D match to TRBD1 (5 bases). Trimming took 0 bases from V and 2 from J, leaving 8 bases between them. CDR3 size: 14 residues. The V gene's germline CDR1 is LNHNV and CDR2 YYDKDF (reference sequence).

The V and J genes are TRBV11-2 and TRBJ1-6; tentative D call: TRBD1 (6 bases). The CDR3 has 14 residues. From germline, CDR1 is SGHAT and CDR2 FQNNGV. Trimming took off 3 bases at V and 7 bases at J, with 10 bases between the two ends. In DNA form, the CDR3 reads TGTGCCAGCAGCTTCGGGACAAGCAATTCACCCCTCCACTTT. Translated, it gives CASSFGTSNSPLHF.

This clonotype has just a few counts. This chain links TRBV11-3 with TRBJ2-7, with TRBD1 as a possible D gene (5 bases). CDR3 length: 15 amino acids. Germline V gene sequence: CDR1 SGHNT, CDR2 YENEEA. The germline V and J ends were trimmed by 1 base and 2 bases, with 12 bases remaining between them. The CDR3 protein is CASSLGHRQTYEQYF. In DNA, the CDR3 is TGTGCCAGCAGCTTAGGACACAGGCAGACCTACGAGCAGTACTTC.

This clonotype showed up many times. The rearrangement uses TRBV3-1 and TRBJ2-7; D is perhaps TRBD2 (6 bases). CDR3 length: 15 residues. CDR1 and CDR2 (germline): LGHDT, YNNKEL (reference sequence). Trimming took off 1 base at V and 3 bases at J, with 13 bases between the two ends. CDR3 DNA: TGTGCCAGCAGCCAAGTCCGTGGGGGGATCTACGAGCAGTACGTC. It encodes CASSQVRGGIYEQYV.

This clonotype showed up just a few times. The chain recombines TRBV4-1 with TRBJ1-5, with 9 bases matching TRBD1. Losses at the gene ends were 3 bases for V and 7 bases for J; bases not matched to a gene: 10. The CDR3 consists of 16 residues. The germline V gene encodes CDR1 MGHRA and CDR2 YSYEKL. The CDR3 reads CASSQGTGGAGQPQHF. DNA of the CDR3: TGCGCCAGCAGCCAGGGTACAGGGGGCGCAGGGCAGCCCCAGCATTTT.

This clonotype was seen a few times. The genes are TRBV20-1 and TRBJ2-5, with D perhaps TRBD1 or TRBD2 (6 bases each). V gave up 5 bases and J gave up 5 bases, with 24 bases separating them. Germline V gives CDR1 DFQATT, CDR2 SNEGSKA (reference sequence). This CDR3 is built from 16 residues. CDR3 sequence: CSARKGGTRIRETQYF. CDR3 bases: TGCAGTGCTCGGAAAGGCGGGACAAGGATTCGGGAGACCCAGTACTTC.

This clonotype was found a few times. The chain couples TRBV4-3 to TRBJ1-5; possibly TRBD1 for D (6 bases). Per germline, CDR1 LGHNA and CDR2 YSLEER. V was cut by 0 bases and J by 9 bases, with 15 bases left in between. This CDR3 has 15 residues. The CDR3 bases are TGCGCCAGCAGCCAAGATGGGACAAACTCGGGGCCCCAGCATTTT. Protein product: CASSQDGTNSGPQHF.